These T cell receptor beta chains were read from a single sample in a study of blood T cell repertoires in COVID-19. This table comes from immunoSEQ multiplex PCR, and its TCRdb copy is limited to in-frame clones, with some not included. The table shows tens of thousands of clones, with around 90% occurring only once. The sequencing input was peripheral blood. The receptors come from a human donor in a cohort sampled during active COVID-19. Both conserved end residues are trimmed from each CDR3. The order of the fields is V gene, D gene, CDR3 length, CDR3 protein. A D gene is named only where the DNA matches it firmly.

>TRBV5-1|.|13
ASSLEGVGQETQY
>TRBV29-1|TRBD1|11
SVEGQGARKLF
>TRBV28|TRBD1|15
ASSLWGQGQGDYGYT
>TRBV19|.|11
ASSQGRNEKLF
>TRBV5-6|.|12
ASSRLSSPYEQY
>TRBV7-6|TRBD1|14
ASSRRGQFQTYEQY
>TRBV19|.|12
ASRPGGRNYGYT
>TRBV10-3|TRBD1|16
AISEGQGPGATNEKLF
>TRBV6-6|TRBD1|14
ASSSGSHRGNYEQY
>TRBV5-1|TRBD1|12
ASSFMGQGGEAF
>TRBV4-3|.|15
ASSQECKGRVDQPQH
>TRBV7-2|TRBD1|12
ASSLEGQGDEQF
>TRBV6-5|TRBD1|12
ASSPDRASQPQH
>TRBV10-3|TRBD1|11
AIRGQGEHTQY
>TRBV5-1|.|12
ASSFASGNGELF
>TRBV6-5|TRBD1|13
ASSLTHRGGNTIY
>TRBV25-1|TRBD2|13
ASSEWISGEETQY
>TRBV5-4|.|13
ASSLDPGGTDTQY
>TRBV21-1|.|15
ASSKEVGDYIYNEQF
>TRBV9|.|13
ASSFQDRNGDTQY
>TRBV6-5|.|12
ASSYKGEGVEQF
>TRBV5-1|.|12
ASSLSVSGNTIY
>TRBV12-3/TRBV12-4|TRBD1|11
ASSRQGVEKLF
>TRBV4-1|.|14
ASSSPGQGRDPEAF
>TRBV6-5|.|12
ASSSHRVQETQY
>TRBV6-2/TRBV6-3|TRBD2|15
ASSYSPAGGPTDTQY
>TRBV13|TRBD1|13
ASSPGTGGIYEQY